The 13 T cell receptor beta chains presented below share a single source sample, sequenced in a study of cytotoxic CD8 clonotypes in ibrutinib-treated CLL. Profiling relied on immunoSEQ multiplex PCR, and the TCRdb table lists in-frame clones only, not all of them. This sample has about 92,000 clones; roughly three quarters occur once, and the top ten carry around 23%. The sequencing here drew on PBMCs, taken after 24 months of ibrutinib treatment. These receptors were obtained from a human donor with chronic lymphocytic leukemia.

This clone has more than one count but fewer than ten. The chain uses TRBV28 and TRBJ1-2; 7 bases are shared with TRBD1. Trimming cost V 5 bases and J 4 bases; bases outside gene matches: 10. Germline CDR1 MDHEN, CDR2 SYDVKM. The CDR3 loop spans 15 amino acids. The CDR3 sequence is CASSQPTGRGYGYTF. Written as DNA, the CDR3 is TGTGCCAGCAGTCAACCGACAGGGAGGGGCTATGGCTACACCTTC.

The chain combines TRBV19 with TRBJ1-2; no firm D call. Trimming left V 3 bases short and J 5 bases short, with 16 bases between. CDR3 length: 15 residues. From germline, CDR1 is LNHDA and CDR2 SQIVND (reference sequence). This CDR3 is CASSILGNLQYGYTF. Here the CDR3 DNA reads TGTGCCAGTAGTATTCTGGGAAACCTCCAATATGGCTACACCTTC.

V is TRBV2 and J is TRBJ2-6; D uncertain. This CDR3 has 15 residues. From germline, CDR1 is SNHLY and CDR2 FYNNEI. V dropped 7 bases and J dropped 0 bases, with 10 bases sitting between them. CDR3 loop: CASMRSYSGANVLTF. DNA of the CDR3: TGTGCCAGCATGCGGAGTTACTCTGGGGCCAACGTCCTGACTTTC.

Only a few counts were recorded for this clone. The chain employs TRBV19 and TRBJ2-1, with D possibly matching TRBD1 (6 bases). V was trimmed by 3 bases and J by 0 bases, leaving 12 bases between them. The CDR3 sequence is 16 residues long. Germline-derived CDR1 and CDR2 are LNHDA and SQIVND (reference sequence). The CDR3 DNA follows: TGTGCCAGTAGTATCGCAGGACAGAGCTCCTACAATGAGCAGTTCTTC. Translating gives CASSIAGQSSYNEQFF.

This clone was observed a handful of times. The V and J genes are TRBV27 and TRBJ2-7; D unclear. Germline V gives CDR1 MNHEY, CDR2 SMNVEV (reference sequence). V was shortened by 3 bases and J by 4 bases, with 10 bases between the two germline ends. The CDR3 is made up of 13 amino acids. The CDR3 reads CASSFIKGYEQYF. CDR3 DNA sequence: TGTGCCAGCAGTTTCATCAAAGGGTACGAGCAGTACTTC.

The J gene is TRBJ1-4, the V gene TRBV7-9; D is uncertain. The CDR3 loop spans 17 amino acids. CDR1 is SEHNR and CDR2 is FQNEAQ in the germline V gene (reference sequence). V lost 5 bases to trimming and J lost 0 bases, with 16 bases between them. This CDR3 reads CASSPQAAPSTNEKLFF. CDR3 bases: TGTGCCAGCAGCCCACAAGCCGCGCCTTCAACTAATGAAAAACTGTTTTTT.

The rearrangement links TRBV5-1 to TRBJ2-3, with D possibly TRBD2 on 5 matching bases. The length of the CDR3 is 16 residues. Deletions cut 0 bases from V and 0 bases from J, with 11 bases between. The germline V gene encodes CDR1 SGHRS and CDR2 YFSETQ. The CDR3 coding sequence is TGCGCCAGCAGCTTGGATCCGGGATTTAGCACAGATACGCAGTATTTT. This codes for CASSLDPGFSTDTQYF.

The chain recombines TRBV5-1 with TRBJ2-1, with 9 bases that match TRBD1. From germline, CDR1 is SGHRS and CDR2 YFSETQ. This CDR3 is 13 amino acids long. Trimming cost V 0 bases and J 15 bases; bases outside gene matches: 7. The CDR3 nucleotides read TGCGCCAGCAGCTTGGATCTACAGGGGGCAACGTTCTTC. Its translation is CASSLDLQGATFF. The full variable domain, its missing parts supplied by reference TRBV5-1 and TRBJ2-1, is KAGVTQTPRYLIKTRGQQVTLSCSPISGHRSVSWYQQTPGQGLQFLFEYFSETQRNKGNFPGRFSGRQFSNSRSEMNVSTLELGDSALYLCASSLDLQGATFFGPGTRLTVL.

This clone showed up just a few times. The chain links TRBV19 to TRBJ1-5; the D gene is possibly TRBD1 (6 bases). V lost 4 bases, J lost 4 bases, and 8 bases lay in between. Germline CDR1 is LNHDA and CDR2 is SQIVND (reference sequence). The CDR3 has 13 residues. CDR3 nucleotide sequence: TGTGCCAGTAGTAGGACAGTGAATCAGCCCCAGCATTTT. Amino acids: CASSRTVNQPQHF.

This sequence joins TRBV2 and TRBJ2-3, with 13 bases aligning to TRBD2. V was pared by 5 bases and J by 5 bases, with 4 bases of the junction left unmatched. The CDR3 is 15 amino acids. The germline gives CDR1 SNHLY, CDR2 FYNNEI. In DNA form, the CDR3 reads TGTGCCAGCAGTAACGGACTAGCGGGAGTAGATACGCAGTATTTT. Translation gives CASSNGLAGVDTQYF.

J is TRBJ1-1 and V is TRBV30; no reliable D call. This CDR3 has 13 amino acids. Between the trimmed V and J ends, which lost 0 bases and 5 bases, there was a span of 10 bases. CDR1 is GTSNPN, CDR2 SVGIG, per germline (reference sequence). CDR3 residues: CAWSVNSWTEAFF. CDR3 in DNA: TGTGCCTGGAGTGTAAATTCGTGGACTGAAGCTTTCTTT.

The V call is TRBV28, the J call TRBJ2-5; D possibly uses TRBD1 or TRBD2 (5 bases each). The J call may be incorrect, as the DNA end agrees better with TRBJ2-7. Germline CDR1 reads MDHEN; CDR2 reads SYDVKM. CDR3 length: 15 amino acids. CDR3 coding DNA: TGTGCCAGCAGTACCTCCGGGGCCCCAAACTACGAGCAGTACTTC. Translating gives CASSTSGAPNYEQYF.

The gene calls are TRBV5-1 and TRBJ1-4, with D perhaps TRBD1 (6 bases). The CDR3 length is 15 residues. Germline V gene data show CDR1 as SGHRS and CDR2 as YFSETQ. V was pared by 1 base and J by 7 bases, with 14 bases between. The DNA for the CDR3 is TGCGCCAGCAGCTTGAGGGGCAGGGGTGGTGAAAAACTGTTTTTT. Residues: CASSLRGRGGEKLFF.